Described below is a single TCR beta chain sequence and its context. Original handling: Using reference gene primer amplification, nucleated cell counts were estimated. Measured with immunoSEQ multiplex PCR; TCRdb has only the in-frame clones, and not every one. V and J calls plus clone size are reproduced from that table; the DNA served to infer D and trimming. The data hold over 65,000 clones, with about four fifths observed a single time. V shed 6 bases and J shed 0 bases, with 7 bases lying between them. This CDR3 region has 13 residues. The data belong to a study of blood T cell repertoires in COVID-19. Background on the study: The United States, Italy and Spain provided the acute and convalescent COVID-19 samples. T cells, B-cell-depleted T cells, or PBMCs provided the cDNA or gDNA that served as material.

The specimen was peripheral blood. The receptor's source is a man aged 80 or over with acute or convalescent COVID-19. This rearrangement joins TRBV12-3 or TRBV12-4 to TRBJ2-3, with D possibly matching TRBD1 (5 bases). The CDR3 spells CASRTVSTDTQYF. The CDR3 DNA follows: TGTGCCAGCAGGACAGTTAGCACAGATACGCAGTATTTT.